These T cell receptor beta chains were read from a single sample in a study of blood T cell repertoires in COVID-19. The table came from immunoSEQ multiplex PCR; TCRdb's copy has only in-frame clones and leaves some out. The table lists under 300,000 clones, more than 65% of them singletons. Sequenced sample: peripheral blood. The receptor source for this set is a middle-aged man who had recovered from COVID-19. CDR3s include the opening cysteine and the closing phenylalanine or tryptophan. Fields, in order: V gene, D gene, clone size, J gene, CDR3 protein, CDR3 DNA. The D gene is left open where the match is weak. Size is stated for part of the rows, as once, few or many counts, or as a class when the clone is expanded.

>TRBV30|TRBD1|-|TRBJ1-2
CAWNGQGVGYGYTF
TGTGCCTGGAACGGACAGGGGGTAGGCTATGGCTACACCTTC
>TRBV6-5|-|-|TRBJ2-7
CASRLGGGLSYEQYF
TGTGCCAGCAGACTTGGGGGAGGCCTCTCCTACGAGCAGTACTTC
>TRBV25-1|TRBD1|-|TRBJ1-2
CASSEIGQGDGYTF
TGTGCCAGCAGTGAAATAGGACAGGGCGATGGCTACACCTTC
>TRBV5-1|-|-|TRBJ2-1
CASSPLTGTLVNEQFF
TGCGCCAGCAGCCCACTTACAGGGACACTTGTCAATGAGCAGTTCTTC
>TRBV19|-|-|TRBJ1-1
CASTSWAGNTEAFF
TGTGCCAGTACGAGTTGGGCGGGGAACACTGAAGCTTTCTTT
>TRBV9|-|-|TRBJ2-7
CASSALDKTLSYEQYF
TGTGCCAGCAGCGCTCTCGACAAGACCCTTTCCTACGAGCAGTACTTC
>TRBV11-3|TRBD2|-|TRBJ2-7
CASSSGGEQYF
TGTGCCAGCAGCTCGGGGGGGGAGCAGTACTTC
>TRBV3-1/TRBV3-2|TRBD2|few|TRBJ2-1
CASSLGTSGRNEQFF
TGTGCCAGCAGCCTTGGGACTAGCGGGCGGAATGAGCAGTTCTTC
>TRBV24-1|TRBD2|-|TRBJ2-7
CATSDPRTSGDEQYF
TGTGCCACCAGTGACCCACGGACTAGCGGCGACGAGCAGTACTTC
>TRBV19|TRBD1|-|TRBJ2-5
CASSIPNGGKPGQGGETQYF
TGTGCCAGTAGTATCCCGAACGGGGGAAAACCGGGACAGGGAGGAGAGACCCAGTACTTC
>TRBV4-3|-|-|TRBJ1-1
CASSYSREGTEAFF
TGCGCCAGCAGCTATTCCAGGGAGGGCACTGAAGCTTTCTTT
>TRBV19|-|-|TRBJ1-5
CASSQGAAQPQHF
TGTGCCAGTAGCCAGGGTGCAGCTCAGCCCCAGCATTTT
>TRBV4-3|TRBD1|-|TRBJ2-7
CASSQDRTGAYEQYF
TGCGCCAGCAGCCAAGATCGAACAGGGGCCTACGAGCAGTACTTC
>TRBV3-1/TRBV3-2|TRBD1|-|TRBJ2-5
CASSQGTDRGTETQYF
TGTGCCAGCAGCCAAGGGACGGACAGGGGTACCGAGACCCAGTACTTC
>TRBV5-1|TRBD1|-|TRBJ2-3
CASSLEDRGGTDTQYF
TGCGCCAGCAGCTTGGAAGACAGGGGGGGCACAGATACGCAGTATTTT
>TRBV27|TRBD1|-|TRBJ1-4
CASSSGGTGLEKLFF
TGTGCCAGCAGTTCCGGAGGGACAGGCCTCGAAAAACTGTTTTTT
>TRBV21-1|-|few|TRBJ1-2
CASSKAGGAEYGYTF
TGTGCCAGCAGCAAAGCGGGGGGGGCTGAATATGGCTACACCTTC
>TRBV4-1|-|-|TRBJ2-3
CASSLRADTQYF
TGCGCCAGCAGTCTCCGTGCGGATACGCAGTATTTT
>TRBV2|-|-|TRBJ2-3
CASRPGGADRQYF
TGTGCCAGCCGCCCGGGGGGCGCAGATAGGCAGTATTTT
>TRBV6-5|TRBD1|-|TRBJ1-4
CASRGDREQVEKLFF
TGTGCCAGCAGGGGAGACAGGGAACAAGTCGAAAAACTGTTTTTT
>TRBV5-4|-|-|TRBJ2-6
CASSFPGLRGSGANVLTF
TGTGCCAGCAGTTTTCCGGGACTTAGAGGCTCTGGGGCCAACGTCCTGACTTTC
>TRBV5-1|TRBD1|-|TRBJ1-2
CASSPDPGTGVGYTF
TGCGCCAGCAGCCCGGATCCCGGGACAGGGGTTGGCTACACCTTC
>TRBV11-2|TRBD2|-|TRBJ2-1
CASSFAGVAIGDEQFF
TGTGCCAGCAGCTTCGCGGGGGTTGCAATTGGAGATGAGCAGTTCTTC
>TRBV27|-|-|TRBJ1-5
CASSPLQGKSNQPQHF
TGTGCCAGCAGTCCCCTCCAGGGTAAGAGCAATCAGCCCCAGCATTTT
>TRBV3-1/TRBV3-2|-|-|TRBJ2-1
CASSRAIRDSLYNEQFF
TGTGCCAGCAGCCGCGCCATCCGGGATTCGCTATACAATGAGCAGTTCTTC
>TRBV30|-|-|TRBJ1-1
CAWSVIDTPNTEAFF
TGTGCCTGGAGTGTAATTGACACCCCGAACACTGAAGCTTTCTTT
>TRBV4-1|TRBD2|-|TRBJ2-5
CASSQAIATSVQETQYF
TGCGCCAGCAGCCAAGCAATAGCGACTAGCGTCCAAGAGACCCAGTACTTC
>TRBV30|-|-|TRBJ1-2
CAWSAIILNSRWGHNYGYTF
TGTGCCTGGAGTGCCATCATTCTCAATTCACGTTGGGGCCATAACTATGGCTACACCTTC
>TRBV5-4|-|-|TRBJ2-3
CASSRQQGRTDTQYF
TGTGCCAGCAGCCGGCAACAGGGCCGCACAGATACGCAGTATTTT
>TRBV12-3/TRBV12-4|-|-|TRBJ2-5
CASSLNRQETQYF
TGTGCCAGCAGTCTAAACAGGCAAGAGACCCAGTACTTC
>TRBV11-2|TRBD2|-|TRBJ2-1
CASRPTSGRANNEQFF
TGTGCCAGCAGACCTACTAGCGGGAGGGCCAACAATGAGCAGTTCTTC
>TRBV11-2|TRBD1|-|TRBJ2-2
CASNRKRQGNTGELFF
TGTGCCAGCAACCGTAAACGACAGGGGAACACCGGGGAGCTGTTTTTT
>TRBV12-5|-|-|TRBJ1-1
CASGLVKGGRLNTEAFF
TGTGCTAGTGGTTTGGTAAAAGGTGGGCGCCTGAACACTGAAGCTTTCTTT
>TRBV4-3|TRBD2|-|TRBJ2-3
CASSQDRLATDTQYF
TGCGCCAGCAGCCAAGATCGACTAGCTACAGATACGCAGTATTTT
>TRBV30|TRBD2|-|TRBJ2-1
CAWSTQGLVSYNEQFF
TGTGCCTGGAGCACCCAAGGACTAGTCTCCTACAATGAGCAGTTCTTC
>TRBV9|TRBD1|-|TRBJ2-3
CASSPRTGGDDTQYF
TGTGCCAGCAGCCCAAGGACAGGGGGGGATGATACGCAGTATTTT
>TRBV3-1/TRBV3-2|-|-|TRBJ2-7
CASSRWQSEQYF
TGTGCCAGCAGCCGATGGCAGTCCGAGCAGTACTTC
>TRBV27|TRBD2|-|TRBJ2-1
CASSSMGTSGYNEQFF
TGTGCCAGCAGTTCTATGGGGACTAGCGGTTACAATGAGCAGTTCTTC
>TRBV30|-|-|TRBJ2-1
CAWSVGQSSYNEQFF
TGTGCCTGGAGTGTTGGGCAGAGCTCCTACAATGAGCAGTTCTTC
>TRBV29-1|TRBD1|-|TRBJ2-1
CSVEVGTASSYNEQFF
TGCAGCGTTGAAGTGGGGACAGCGAGCTCCTACAATGAGCAGTTCTTC
>TRBV1|-|-|TRBJ2-7
CTSSQPIVRDSSYEQYF
TGCACCAGCAGCCAACCCATCGTCCGGGACAGCTCCTACGAGCAGTACTTC
>TRBV6-2/TRBV6-3|-|-|TRBJ2-1
CASSYSSWEWRNEQFF
TGTGCCAGCAGTTATTCGAGTTGGGAGTGGCGCAATGAGCAGTTCTTC
>TRBV30|-|-|TRBJ1-1
CAWSFDGANTEAFF
TGTGCCTGGAGTTTTGACGGAGCCAACACTGAAGCTTTCTTT
>TRBV10-3|TRBD2|-|TRBJ2-7
CAIRGTSGGEIYEQYF
TGTGCCATCAGGGGGACTAGCGGGGGCGAGATCTACGAGCAGTACTTC
>TRBV7-2|TRBD1|-|TRBJ2-7
CASSLGQGVTYEQYF
TGTGCCAGCAGCTTGGGACAGGGGGTCACCTACGAGCAGTACTTC
>TRBV7-9|TRBD2|-|TRBJ2-7
CASSLGRTGGYEQYF
TGTGCCAGCAGCTTGGGGCGGACGGGGGGCTACGAGCAGTACTTC